The source of this T cell receptor beta chain is a study of identifying expanded T cells in peripheral blood. During the collection period, no donor immune events like infections were recorded. TCRdb's copy holds only in-frame clones and misses some; the assay was immunoSEQ multiplex PCR. The sample consists of approximately 110,000 clones, less than 90% of them appearing once. The CDR3 runs 15 residues. V trimming: 3 bases; J trimming: 4 bases; junction bases outside the gene matches: 7. Germline CDR1 KGHSH, CDR2 LQKENI. Source material: blood. The TCR comes from a person aged 18 to 75 in good health. V usage is TRBV18 and J usage is TRBJ1-2; 8 bases are a match to TRBD1. DNA for the CDR3: TGTGCCAGCTCACCGCAGGGGGCGGTCGGCTATGGCTACACCTTC. This sequence encodes CASSPQGAVGYGYTF.